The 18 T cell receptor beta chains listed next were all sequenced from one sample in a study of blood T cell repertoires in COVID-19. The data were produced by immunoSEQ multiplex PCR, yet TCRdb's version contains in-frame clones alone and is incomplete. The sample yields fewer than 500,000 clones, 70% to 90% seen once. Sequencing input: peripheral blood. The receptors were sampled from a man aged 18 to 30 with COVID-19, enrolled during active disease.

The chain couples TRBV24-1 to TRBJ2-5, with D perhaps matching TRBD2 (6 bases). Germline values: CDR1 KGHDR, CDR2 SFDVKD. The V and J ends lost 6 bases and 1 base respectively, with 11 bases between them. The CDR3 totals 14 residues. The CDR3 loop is CATSQGGAQETQYF. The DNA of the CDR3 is TGTGCCACCAGTCAAGGCGGGGCCCAAGAGACCCAGTACTTC.

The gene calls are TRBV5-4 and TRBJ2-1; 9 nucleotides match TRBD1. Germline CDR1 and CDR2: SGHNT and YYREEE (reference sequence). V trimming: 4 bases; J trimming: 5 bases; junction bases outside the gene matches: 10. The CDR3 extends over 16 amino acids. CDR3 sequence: CASSPRSGTGNNEQFF. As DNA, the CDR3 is TGTGCCAGCAGCCCCCGCTCGGGGACAGGGAACAATGAGCAGTTCTTC. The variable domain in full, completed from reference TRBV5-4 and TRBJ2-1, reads ETGVTQSPTHLIKTRGQQVTLRCSSQSGHNTVSWYQQALGQGPQFIFQYYREEENGRGNFPPRFSGLQFPNYSSELNVNALELDDSALYLCASSPRSGTGNNEQFFGPGTRLTVL.

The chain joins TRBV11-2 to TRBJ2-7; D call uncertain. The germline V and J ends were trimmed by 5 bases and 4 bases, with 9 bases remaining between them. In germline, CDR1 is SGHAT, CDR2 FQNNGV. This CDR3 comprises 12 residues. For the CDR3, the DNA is TGTGCCAGCAGCCTCCTCCTATACGAGCAGTACTTC. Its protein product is CASSLLLYEQYF. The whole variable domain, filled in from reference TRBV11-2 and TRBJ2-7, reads EAGVAQSPRYKIIEKRQSVAFWCNPISGHATLYWYQQILGQGPKLLIQFQNNGVVDDSQLPKDRFSAERLKGVDSTLKIQPAKLEDSAVYLCASSLLLYEQYFGPGTRLTVT.

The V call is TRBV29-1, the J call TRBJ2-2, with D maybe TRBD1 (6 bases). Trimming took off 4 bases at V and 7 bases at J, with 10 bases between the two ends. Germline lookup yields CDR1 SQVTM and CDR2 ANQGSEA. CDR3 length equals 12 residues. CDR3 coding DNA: TGCAGCGTTGGGACAGTCGTCGGGGAGCTGTTTTTT. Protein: CSVGTVVGELFF.

CDR3 in amino acids: CASSYLAGTTGELFF. The CDR3 nucleotides are TGTGCCAGCAGTTATCTAGCGGGGACCACCGGGGAGCTGTTTTTT. V usage is TRBV6-2 or TRBV6-3 and J usage is TRBJ2-2, with TRBD2 identical over 9 bases. This CDR3 has 15 residues. Trimming removed 3 bases from V and 4 bases from J; junction bases left unmatched: 3. In germline, CDR1 is MNHEY, CDR2 SVGEGT.

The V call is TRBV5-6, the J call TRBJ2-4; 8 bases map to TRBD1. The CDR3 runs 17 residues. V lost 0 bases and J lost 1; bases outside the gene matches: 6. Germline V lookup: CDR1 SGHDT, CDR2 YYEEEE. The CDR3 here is CASSLDQGATAKNIQYF. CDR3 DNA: TGTGCCAGCAGCTTGGATCAGGGGGCTACGGCCAAAAACATTCAGTACTTC.

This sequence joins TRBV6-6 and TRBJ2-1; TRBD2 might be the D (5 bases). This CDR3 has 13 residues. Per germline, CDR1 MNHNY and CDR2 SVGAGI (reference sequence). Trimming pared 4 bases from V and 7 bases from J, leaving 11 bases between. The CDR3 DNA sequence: TGTGCCAGCAGTTGGACGGACTGGAATGAGCAGTTCTTC. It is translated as CASSWTDWNEQFF.

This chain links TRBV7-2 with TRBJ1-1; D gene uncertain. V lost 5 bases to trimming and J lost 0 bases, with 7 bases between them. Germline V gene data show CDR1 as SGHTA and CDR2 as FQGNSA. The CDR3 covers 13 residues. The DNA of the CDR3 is TGTGCCAGCAGCCCGATAGTGAACACTGAAGCTTTCTTT. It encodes CASSPIVNTEAFF.

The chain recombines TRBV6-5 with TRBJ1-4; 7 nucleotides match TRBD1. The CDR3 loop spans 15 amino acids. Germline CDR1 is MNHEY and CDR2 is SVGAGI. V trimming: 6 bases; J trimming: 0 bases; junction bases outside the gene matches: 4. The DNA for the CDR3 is TGTGCCAGCAGCCTTCAGGGGGCAACTAATGAAAAACTGTTTTTT. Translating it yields CASSLQGATNEKLFF.

For the CDR3, the DNA is TGCGCCAGCAGCGTTACTAGCGGGGGAAGGGAAGAGACCCAGTACTTC. Amino acid sequence: CASSVTSGGREETQYF. The rearrangement uses TRBV5-1 and TRBJ2-5, with TRBD2 matching over 11 bases. Per the germline V gene, CDR1 is SGHRS and CDR2 is YFSETQ. The CDR3 runs to 16 residues. The ends lost 4 bases at V and 3 bases at J; junction bases unmatched: 8.

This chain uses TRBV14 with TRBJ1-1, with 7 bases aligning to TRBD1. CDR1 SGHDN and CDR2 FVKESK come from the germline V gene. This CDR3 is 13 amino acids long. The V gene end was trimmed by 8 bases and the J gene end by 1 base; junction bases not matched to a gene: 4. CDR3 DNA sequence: TGTGCCAGCGCGGGACAGCAGAACACTGAAGCTTTCTTT. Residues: CASAGQQNTEAFF.

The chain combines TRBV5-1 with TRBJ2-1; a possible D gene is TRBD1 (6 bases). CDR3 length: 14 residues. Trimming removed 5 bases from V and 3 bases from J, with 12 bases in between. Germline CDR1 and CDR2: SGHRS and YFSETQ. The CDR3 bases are TGCGCCAGCAGTACAGGGAATGTCTACAATGAGCAGTTCTTC. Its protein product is CASSTGNVYNEQFF.

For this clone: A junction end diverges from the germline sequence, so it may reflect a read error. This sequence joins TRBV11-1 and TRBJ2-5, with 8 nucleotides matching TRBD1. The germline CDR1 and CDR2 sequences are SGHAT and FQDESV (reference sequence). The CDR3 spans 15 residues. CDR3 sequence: CASSLWTGTQEPQYF. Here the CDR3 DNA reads TGTGCCAGCAGCCTATGGACAGGGACCCAAGAGCCCCAGTACTTC. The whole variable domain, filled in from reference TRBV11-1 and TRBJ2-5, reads EAEVAQSPRYKITEKSQAVAFWCDPISGHATLYWYRQILGQGPELLVQFQDESVVDDSQLPKDRFSAERLKGVDSTLKIQPAELGDSAMYLCASSLWTGTQEPQYFGPGTRLLVL.

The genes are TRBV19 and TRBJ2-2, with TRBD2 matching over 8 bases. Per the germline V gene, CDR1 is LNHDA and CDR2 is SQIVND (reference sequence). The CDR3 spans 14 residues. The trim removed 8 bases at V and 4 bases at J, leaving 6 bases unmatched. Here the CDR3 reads CASSHGGGTGELFF. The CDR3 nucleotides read TGTGCCAGTTCTCACGGGGGGGGCACCGGGGAGCTGTTTTTT. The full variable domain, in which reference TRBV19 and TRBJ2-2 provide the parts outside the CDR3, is DGGITQSPKYLFRKEGQNVTLSCEQNLNHDAMYWYRQDPGQGLRLIYYSQIVNDFQKGDIAEGYSVSREKKESFPLTVTSAQKNPTAFYLCASSHGGGTGELFFGEGSRLTVL.

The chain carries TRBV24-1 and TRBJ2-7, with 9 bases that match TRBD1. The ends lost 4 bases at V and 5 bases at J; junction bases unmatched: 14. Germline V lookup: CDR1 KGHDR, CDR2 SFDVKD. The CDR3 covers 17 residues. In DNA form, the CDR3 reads TGTGCCACCAGTGACCCGGAACTGGGACAGGGAGGTGACGAGCAGTACTTC. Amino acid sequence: CATSDPELGQGGDEQYF.

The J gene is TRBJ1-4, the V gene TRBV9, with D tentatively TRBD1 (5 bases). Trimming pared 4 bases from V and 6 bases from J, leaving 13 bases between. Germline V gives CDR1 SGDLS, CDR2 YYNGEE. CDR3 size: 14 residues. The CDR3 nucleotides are TGTGCCAGCAGCCGGAAAGGGGAGGATGAAAAACTGTTTTTT. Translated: CASSRKGEDEKLFF.

This chain's CDR3 is CASSPGLAGTADTQYF. In DNA form, the CDR3 reads TGCGCCAGCAGCCCGGGACTAGCGGGGACAGCAGATACGCAGTATTTT. V and J are TRBV5-1 and TRBJ2-3; 13 positions agree with TRBD2. The junction had 6 bases not matched to a gene; V was cut back by 4 bases and J by 4 bases. This CDR3 comprises 16 residues. The germline gives CDR1 SGHRS, CDR2 YFSETQ.

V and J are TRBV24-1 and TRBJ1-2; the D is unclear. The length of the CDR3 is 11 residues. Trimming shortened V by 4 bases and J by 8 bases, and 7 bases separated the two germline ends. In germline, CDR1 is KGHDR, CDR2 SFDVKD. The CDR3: CATSDRIGYTF. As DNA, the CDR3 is TGTGCCACCAGTGACAGGATCGGCTACACCTTC.